This T cell receptor (beta chain) was identified in a study of blood T cell repertoires in COVID-19. Study-wide background: The origin of the acute and convalescent COVID-19 samples was the United States, Italy and Spain. PBMCs, B-cell-depleted T cells, or T cells provided the cDNA or gDNA that made up the material.

The germline gives CDR1 LGHNT, CDR2 FRNRAP. The CDR3 spans 16 residues. The ends were cut back, 0 bases at V and 3 bases at J, with 11 bases in the middle. The table came from immunoSEQ multiplex PCR; TCRdb's copy has only in-frame clones and leaves some out. The data contain about 240,000 clones, around four fifths of them singletons. Sequenced: peripheral blood. The chain couples TRBV12-5 to TRBJ2-2, with D possibly TRBD1 on 6 matching bases. This receptor was obtained from an older woman with acute or convalescent COVID-19. The CDR3 nucleotides are TGTGCTAGTGGTTTGGTGCAGGGGCGCTACACCGGGGAGCTGTTTTTT. This gives the protein CASGLVQGRYTGELFF.